This T cell receptor (beta chain) was recorded in a study of T cell responses to AZD1222 COVID-19 vaccine. This clone was counted a single time. Antigen unknown. Points from the study as a whole: White British donors predominated, females outnumbered males, and clonal diversity was possibly underestimated.

Only in-frame clones appear in the TCRdb table, and some are missing; sequencing was by immunoSEQ multiplex PCR. Of 150,000 to 160,000 clones listed, about 92% are singletons. V shed 7 bases, J shed 1 base, and the junction held 8 bases outside the gene matches. The CDR3 consists of 15 residues. In germline, CDR1 is MNHEY, CDR2 SVGAGI. V and J are TRBV6-5 and TRBJ2-3; 7 nucleotides line up with TRBD2. The material was peripheral blood, obtained on day 0 of AZD1222 vaccination. The TCR comes from an adult in good health. The CDR3 coding sequence is TGTGCCAGCACAGATCGAAGCGGGGGCACAGATACGCAGTATTTT. It yields the protein CASTDRSGGTDTQYF.